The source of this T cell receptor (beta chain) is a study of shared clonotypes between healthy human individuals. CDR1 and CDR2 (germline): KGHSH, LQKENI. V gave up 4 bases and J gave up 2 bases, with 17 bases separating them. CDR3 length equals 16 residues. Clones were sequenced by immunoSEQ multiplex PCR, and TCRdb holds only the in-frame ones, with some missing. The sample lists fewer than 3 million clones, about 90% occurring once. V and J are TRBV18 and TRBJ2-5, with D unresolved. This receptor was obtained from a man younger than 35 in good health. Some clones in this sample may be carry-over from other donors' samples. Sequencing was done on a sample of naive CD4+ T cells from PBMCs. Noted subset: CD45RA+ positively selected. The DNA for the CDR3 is TGTGCCAGCTCACGCGACCAAGTAGCCGCTCAAGAGACCCAGTACTTC. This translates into CASSRDQVAAQETQYF.